Sequencing of this TCR beta chain was carried out in a study of circulating and synovial CD4+ cells in juvenile arthritis (dated by TCRdb to the mid-2010s). Context from the whole study: Within each patient, the study compared the TCRbeta CDR3 repertoires of three groups: circulating HLA-DR+ CD4 T cells, bulk blood CD4 T cells, and synovial CD4 T cells. Repertoire sequencing was performed with the aim of confirming enrichment of synovial clonotypes in a circulating synovial-like CD4 T cell subset.

As regards this clone: This clone's antigen is unknown. Base qualities are not provided; no much larger clone lies one nucleotide away.

The library was built by means of the immunoSEQ multiplex PCR assay. An external provider performed TCRbeta CDR3 sequencing as a commercial service. The source study handled its data this way. The analyses used productive nucleotide sequences together with amino acid sequences obtained by in silico translation. To equalise sample size, diversity was assessed as Renyi entropy across alpha values by taking the median of 200 repeated subsamples. Pairwise repertoire distance was calculated as one minus the Chao-modified Jaccard index, correcting for under-sampling, and used for clustering. Frequency-weighted overlap with synovial clonotypes was computed over 200 sample sizes, 200 draws without replacement each, and reported at the smaller sample's size. Here the immuneACCESS table is served through TCRdb, limited to in-frame sequences with V and J called. Missing clones are a known gap in these copies; in checked studies unresolved V genes cover under half, and the rest lacks a known reason. Clone size and V and J calls were adopted from that table, with D and trimming inferred from the DNA. The sample table shows about 34,000 clones, and about 95% are seen once. The ten largest clonotypes hold roughly 0.2% of the sample.

General conclusions and limits of the study: CPL and bulk blood CD4 samples differed in T cell genome counts by at least an order of magnitude, so sample-size effects were addressed. Overlap with synovium increased with sequencing depth, so measured shared-clonotype fractions likely underestimated the full repertoire overlap. Circulating pathogenic-like lymphocytes clustered with synovial T cells and shared a substantially higher fraction of CDR3 sequences with synovium than bulk blood. The difference between circulating pathogenic-like lymphocytes and bulk blood T cells was not detected by traditional Vbeta family usage analysis. Synovial and circulating pathogenic-like lymphocyte repertoires were less diverse than bulk blood CD4 repertoires, with some CPL samples as oligoclonal as synovium.

The sequenced samples were obtained from patients with active juvenile idiopathic arthritis. Right after thawing, the cells went straight into sorting, and Live/Dead Fixable Near-IR Stain was used to exclude dead cells. The germline V gene specifies MDHEN as CDR1 and SYDVKM as CDR2. CDR3 length: 15 amino acids, cysteine to phenylalanine. CDR3 DNA is the only sequence kept; it has 45 bases, read in frame from the first base. V is trimmed back by 3 bases and J by 10 bases, and the junction contains 8 bases that no gene match accounts for. The clonotype originates from a human donor with juvenile idiopathic arthritis. The rearrangement combines TRBV28 with TRBJ1-6, with TRBD1 matching 8 junction bases. Material: CD4+ T cells from blood. In nucleotide form, the sequence is TGTGCCAGCAGTTTGACGGGACAGGTCGGATCACCCCTCCACTTT. The encoded protein is CASSLTGQVGSPLHF.